This T cell receptor beta chain was captured in a study of shared clonotypes between healthy human individuals. Clones were sequenced by immunoSEQ multiplex PCR, and TCRdb holds only the in-frame ones, with some missing. The sample has about 590,000 clones, less than 97% seen once. Naive CD8 populations comprised CD45RO-negative cells positively selected for CCR7, excluding terminally differentiated effector memory CD45RA+ cells. Points from the study as a whole: Though the depth was large, rarefaction showed that sorted-subset sequencing was incomplete.

As concerns this clone: Its antigen is still unknown.

The CDR3 is 16 residues long. Germline V gives CDR1 LGHNA, CDR2 YNFKEQ. V was shortened by 0 bases and J by 0 bases, with 9 bases between the two germline ends. Sequencing used naive CD8+ T cells sorted from blood. This chain connects TRBV4-2 to TRBJ2-1; D gene uncertain. This receptor was identified in a woman between 25 and 40 years old in good health. CDR3 nucleotides: TGTGCCAGCAGCCAAGATACGGCGAGCTCCTACAATGAGCAGTTCTTC. Amino acid sequence: CASSQDTASSYNEQFF.